This T cell receptor (beta chain) appears in the sequencing data of a study of T cells after yellow fever vaccination. At the level of the study: Fractions containing few cells were prepared with SMART-Seq v4 Ultra Low Input.

This clonotype occurred a few times. Its antigen is unidentified. Study observations and caveats: Boosting was followed by the reappearance of most primary-vaccination clones (about 97% CD4, 70% to 90% CD8). Peak timing came faster in the weaker secondary response, day 5 versus 15.

The CDR3 extends over 15 amino acids. Germline CDR1 and CDR2: DFQATT and SNEGSKA (reference sequence). Trimming removed 0 bases from V and 3 bases from J, with 15 bases in between. The TCR cDNA carried a universal primer site and UMIs from 5'RACE template switching. A single record per CDR3 protein comes from TCRdb applying MiXCR to the 5' RACE reads. Of more than 95,000 distinct CDR3 sequences listed, nearly 15% are singletons. The receptor's source is a man between 18 and 35 years old who received the YFV17D yellow fever vaccine. The sample was CD8+ T cells sorted from PBMCs, taken 5 days after the yellow fever booster vaccination. J is TRBJ2-7 and V is TRBV20-1; D possibly corresponds to TRBD1 (6 bases). The CDR3 nucleotides read TGCAGTGCTAGAGATGTACAGGGTGGGAACTACGAGCAGTACTTC. Translation gives CSARDVQGGNYEQYF.